This TCR beta chain was recorded in a study of human T cells and chemical hapten exposure. Turning to the study itself: DPC 0.01% went on the upper back by patch test, with reading at 6 days. Points from the study as a whole: Expanded TCRs produced significantly more large CDR3 similarity clusters than controls did.

This sample's time point: patch test 2, 6 weeks after DPC sensitization. The treatment: therapeutic diphenylcyclopropenone sensitization with weekly scalp DPC. Unfractionated whole blood served as the source for total RNA extraction. TCRdb re-analysed the RACE reads in MiXCR, keeping a single row per CDR3 protein. The sample carries tens of thousands of distinct CDR3 sequences, 8% to 9.5% recorded once. This clonotype was counted only a few times. Antigen unknown. Trimming removed 2 bases from V and 0 bases from J, with 20 bases in between. The CDR3 loop spans 18 amino acids. Germline V gene sequence: CDR1 MNHNY, CDR2 SVGAGI (reference sequence).

The sample here was whole blood, taken in connection with sensitization to the hapten diphenylcyclopropenone (DPC). The V gene is TRBV6-6, the J gene TRBJ2-7; weak D call: TRBD1 (6 bases). This clonotype was obtained from a man aged 25-40 years with alopecia areata. Some clones in this sample may be carry-over from other donors' samples. This CDR3 is CASSYDNRVGASSYEQYF. CDR3 in DNA: TGTGCCAGCAGTTACGATAACAGGGTAGGGGCGTCCTCCTACGAGCAGTACTTC.